The 2 T cell receptor beta chains below were found in one sample sequenced in a study of blood T cell repertoires in COVID-19. The assay was immunoSEQ multiplex PCR, and TCRdb's table has in-frame clones only and misses some. The top ten clones hold approximately 2% of a sample with some 300,000 clones, around 90% of them seen once. Sequences were obtained from peripheral blood. All receptors come from a man between 18 and 35 years old with active or convalescent COVID-19.

This clone was seen more than once but under ten times. The chain recombines TRBV12-5 with TRBJ1-1; 8 bases align to TRBD1. CDR1 LGHNT and CDR2 FRNRAP come from the germline V gene. V shed 7 bases, J shed 4 bases, and the junction held 11 bases outside the gene matches. The CDR3 spans 15 residues. CDR3 loop: CASDPNDTGGTEAFF. DNA for the CDR3: TGTGCTAGTGATCCCAACGATACAGGGGGCACTGAAGCTTTCTTT.

The chain links TRBV11-3 to TRBJ2-3, with D possibly TRBD2 on 5 matching bases. CDR3 length: 14 amino acids. Germline-derived CDR1 and CDR2 are SGHNT and YENEEA. The germline V and J ends were trimmed by 3 bases and 5 bases, with 12 bases remaining between them. The CDR3 region is CASSFAGGRDTQYF. Written as DNA, the CDR3 is TGTGCCAGCAGCTTTGCAGGTGGGAGAGATACGCAGTATTTT.